Following are 3 T cell receptor beta chains from one sample sequenced in a study of T cell clusters in autoimmune cytopenias. TRB amplification used approximately 270 ng of peripheral blood genomic DNA. Multiplex touch-down PCR amplified TRB using TRB-A and TRB-B pools in one tube. TCRdb reprocessed the multiplex PCR reads and keeps a single row for each CDR3 protein, giving no DNA. This repertoire includes 9,500 to 15,000 distinct CDR3 sequences. This sample was also put to use in a study of T cell repertoires in aging, cancer and after chemotherapy.

The sequencing input was peripheral blood. These receptors all stem from a human donor in good health.

The J gene is TRBJ2-5, the V gene TRBV6-5; the D call of TRBD1 rests on TCRdb alone, since no DNA is present to check it. Germline V gives CDR1 MNHEY, CDR2 SVGAGI. CDR3 length: 14 residues. The CDR3 protein is CASRRSGGQETQYF.

V and J are TRBV4-2 and TRBJ2-3; without DNA, the TCRdb call of TRBD1 cannot be checked. CDR3 size: 13 residues. CDR1 and CDR2 from the germline V gene are LGHNA and YNFKEQ. Here the CDR3 reads CASGGQGTDTQYF.

This chain joins TRBV7-6 and TRBJ2-7; there is no DNA to check the TCRdb D call of TRBD1. The CDR3 has 17 residues. The germline V gene has CDR1 SGHVS and CDR2 FNYEAQ. The CDR3 protein is CASSLKIGRGGTYEQYF.